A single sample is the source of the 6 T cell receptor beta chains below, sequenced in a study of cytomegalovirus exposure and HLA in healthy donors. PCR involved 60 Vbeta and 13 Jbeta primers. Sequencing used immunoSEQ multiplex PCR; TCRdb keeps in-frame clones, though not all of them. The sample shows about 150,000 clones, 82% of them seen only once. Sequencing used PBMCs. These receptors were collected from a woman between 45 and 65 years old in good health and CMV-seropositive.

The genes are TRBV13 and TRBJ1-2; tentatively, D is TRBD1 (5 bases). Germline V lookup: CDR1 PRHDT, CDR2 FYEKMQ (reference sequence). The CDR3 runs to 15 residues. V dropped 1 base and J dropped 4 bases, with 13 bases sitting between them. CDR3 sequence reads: CASSLAGRDLYGYTF. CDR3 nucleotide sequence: TGTGCCAGCAGCTTAGCTGGCAGGGATCTCTATGGCTACACCTTC.

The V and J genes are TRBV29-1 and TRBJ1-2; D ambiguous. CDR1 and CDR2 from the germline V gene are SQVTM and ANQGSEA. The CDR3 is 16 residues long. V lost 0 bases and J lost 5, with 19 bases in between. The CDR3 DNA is TGCAGCGTTGAAGACACCGCGCCTACTGCGGGGTATGGCTACACCTTC. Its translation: CSVEDTAPTAGYGYTF.

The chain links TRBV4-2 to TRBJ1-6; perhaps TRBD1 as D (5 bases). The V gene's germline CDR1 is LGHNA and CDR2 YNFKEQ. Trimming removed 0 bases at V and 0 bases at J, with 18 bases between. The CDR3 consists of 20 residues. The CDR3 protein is CASSQDPGRGIVSYNSPLHF. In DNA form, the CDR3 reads TGTGCCAGCAGCCAAGACCCCGGGCGGGGGATTGTCTCCTATAATTCACCCCTCCACTTT.

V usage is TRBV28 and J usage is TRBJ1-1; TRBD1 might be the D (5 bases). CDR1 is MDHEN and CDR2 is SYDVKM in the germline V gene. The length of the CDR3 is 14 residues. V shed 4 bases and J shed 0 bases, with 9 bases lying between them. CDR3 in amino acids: CASSWGSLNTEAFF. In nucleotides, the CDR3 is TGTGCCAGCAGTTGGGGCAGTTTGAACACTGAAGCTTTCTTT.

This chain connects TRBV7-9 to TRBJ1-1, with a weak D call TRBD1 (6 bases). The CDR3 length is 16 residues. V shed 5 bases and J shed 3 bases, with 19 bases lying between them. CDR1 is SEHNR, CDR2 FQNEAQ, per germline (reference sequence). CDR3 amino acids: CASSLPPTGLDTEAFF. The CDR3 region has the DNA TGTGCCAGCAGCCTTCCCCCCACAGGGTTGGACACTGAAGCTTTCTTT.

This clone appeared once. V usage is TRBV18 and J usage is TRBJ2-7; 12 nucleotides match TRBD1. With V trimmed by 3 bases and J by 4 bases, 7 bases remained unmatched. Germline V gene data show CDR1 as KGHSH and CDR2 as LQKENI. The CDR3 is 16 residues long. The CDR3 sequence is CASSPGTGGPSYEQYF. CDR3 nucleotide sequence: TGTGCCAGCTCACCCGGGACAGGGGGCCCATCTTACGAGCAGTACTTC.